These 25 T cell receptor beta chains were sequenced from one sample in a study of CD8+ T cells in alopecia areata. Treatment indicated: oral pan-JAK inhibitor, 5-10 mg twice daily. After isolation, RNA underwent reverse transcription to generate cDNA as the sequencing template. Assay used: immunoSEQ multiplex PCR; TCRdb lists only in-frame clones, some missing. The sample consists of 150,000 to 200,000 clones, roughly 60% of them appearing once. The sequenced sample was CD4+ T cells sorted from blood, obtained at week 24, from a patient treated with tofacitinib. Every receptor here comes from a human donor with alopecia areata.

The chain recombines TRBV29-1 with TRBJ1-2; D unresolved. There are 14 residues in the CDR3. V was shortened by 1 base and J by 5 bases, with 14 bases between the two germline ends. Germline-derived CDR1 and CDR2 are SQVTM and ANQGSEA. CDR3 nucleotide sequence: TGCAGCGTTGAAGGGGCTGGCCAGCAATATGGCTACACCTTC. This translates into CSVEGAGQQYGYTF.

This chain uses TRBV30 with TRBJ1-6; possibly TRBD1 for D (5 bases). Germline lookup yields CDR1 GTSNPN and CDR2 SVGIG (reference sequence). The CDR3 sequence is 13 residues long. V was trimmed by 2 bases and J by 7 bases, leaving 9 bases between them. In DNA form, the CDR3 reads TGTGCCTGGAGTCTCGGGGACAATTCACCCCTCCACTTT. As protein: CAWSLGDNSPLHF.

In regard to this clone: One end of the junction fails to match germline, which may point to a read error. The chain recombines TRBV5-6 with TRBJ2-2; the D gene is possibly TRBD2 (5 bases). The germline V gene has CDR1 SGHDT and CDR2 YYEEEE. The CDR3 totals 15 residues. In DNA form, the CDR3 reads TGTACCAGCAGGCTGGGGAGCCGATACACCGGGGAGCTGTTTTTT. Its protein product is CTSRLGSRYTGELFF.

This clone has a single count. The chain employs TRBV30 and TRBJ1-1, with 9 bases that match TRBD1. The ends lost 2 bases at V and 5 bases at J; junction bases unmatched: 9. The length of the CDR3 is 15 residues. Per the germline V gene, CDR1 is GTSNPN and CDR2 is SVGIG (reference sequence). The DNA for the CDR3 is TGTGCCTGGAGTCCAAAACGACAGGGGGTAACTGAAGCTTTCTTT. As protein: CAWSPKRQGVTEAFF.

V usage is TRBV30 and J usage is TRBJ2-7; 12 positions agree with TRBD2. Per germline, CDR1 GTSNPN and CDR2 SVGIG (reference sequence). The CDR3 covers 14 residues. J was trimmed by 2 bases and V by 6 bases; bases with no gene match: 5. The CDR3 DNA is TGTGCCTGTACGACTAGCGGGGGTACCTACGAGCAGTACTTC. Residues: CACTTSGGTYEQYF.

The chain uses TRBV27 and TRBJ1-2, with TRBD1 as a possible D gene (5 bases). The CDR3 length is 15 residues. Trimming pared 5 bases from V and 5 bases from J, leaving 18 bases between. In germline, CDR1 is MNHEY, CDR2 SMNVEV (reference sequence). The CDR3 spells CASSKSSGTNYGYTF. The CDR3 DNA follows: TGTGCCAGCAGTAAAAGTTCCGGGACCAATTATGGCTACACCTTC.

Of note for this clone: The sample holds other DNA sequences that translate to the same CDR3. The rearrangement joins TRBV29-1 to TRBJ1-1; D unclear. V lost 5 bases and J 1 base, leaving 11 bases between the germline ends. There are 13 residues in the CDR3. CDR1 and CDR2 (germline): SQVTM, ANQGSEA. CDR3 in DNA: TGCAGCGTTCTCCGGTTGGGGAACACTGAAGCTTTCTTT. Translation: CSVLRLGNTEAFF.

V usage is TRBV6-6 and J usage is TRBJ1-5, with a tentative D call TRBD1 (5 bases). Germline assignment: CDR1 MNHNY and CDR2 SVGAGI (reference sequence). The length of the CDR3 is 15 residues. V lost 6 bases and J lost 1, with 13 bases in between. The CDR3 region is CASRRDFGSNQPQHF. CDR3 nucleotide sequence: TGTGCCAGCAGAAGGGACTTTGGGAGCAATCAGCCCCAGCATTTT.

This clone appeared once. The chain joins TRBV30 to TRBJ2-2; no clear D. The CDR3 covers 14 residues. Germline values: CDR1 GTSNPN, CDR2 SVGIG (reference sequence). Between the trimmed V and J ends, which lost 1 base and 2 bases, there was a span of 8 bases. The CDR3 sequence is CAWSAQLNTGELFF. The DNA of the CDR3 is TGTGCCTGGAGTGCCCAGCTTAACACCGGGGAGCTGTTTTTT. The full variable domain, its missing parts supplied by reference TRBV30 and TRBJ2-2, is SQTIHQWPATLVQPVGSPLSLECTVEGTSNPNLYWYRQAAGRGLQLLFYSVGIGQISSEVPQNLSASRPQDRQFILSSKKLLLSDSGFYLCAWSAQLNTGELFFGEGSRLTVL.

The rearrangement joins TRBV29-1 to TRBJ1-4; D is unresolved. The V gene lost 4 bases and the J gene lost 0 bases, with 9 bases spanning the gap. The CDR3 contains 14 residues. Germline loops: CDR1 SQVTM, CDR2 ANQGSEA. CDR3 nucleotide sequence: TGCAGCGTTGTTGGCGCAGCAACTAATGAAAAACTGTTTTTT. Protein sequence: CSVVGAATNEKLFF.

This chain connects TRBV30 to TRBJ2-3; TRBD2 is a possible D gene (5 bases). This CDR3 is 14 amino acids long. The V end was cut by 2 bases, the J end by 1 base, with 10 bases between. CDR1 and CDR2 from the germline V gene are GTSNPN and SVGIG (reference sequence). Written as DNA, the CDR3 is TGTGCCTGGAGTATAGCGCGGGGCACAGATACGCAGTATTTT. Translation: CAWSIARGTDTQYF.

Here the CDR3 reads CSVGGWYEQFF. Written as DNA, the CDR3 is TGCAGCGTTGGGGGGTGGTATGAGCAGTTCTTC. V gene TRBV29-1 combines with J gene TRBJ2-1; TRBD1 or TRBD2 may be the D gene (5 bases each). Germline values: CDR1 SQVTM, CDR2 ANQGSEA. The CDR3 consists of 11 residues. V was shortened by 4 bases and J by 8 bases, with 9 bases between the two germline ends.

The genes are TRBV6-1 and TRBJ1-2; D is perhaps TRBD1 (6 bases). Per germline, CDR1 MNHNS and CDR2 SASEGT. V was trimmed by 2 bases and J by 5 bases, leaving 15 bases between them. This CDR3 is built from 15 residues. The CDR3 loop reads CASSELKGVMYGYTF. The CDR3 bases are TGTGCCAGCAGTGAACTGAAGGGGGTTATGTATGGCTACACCTTC.

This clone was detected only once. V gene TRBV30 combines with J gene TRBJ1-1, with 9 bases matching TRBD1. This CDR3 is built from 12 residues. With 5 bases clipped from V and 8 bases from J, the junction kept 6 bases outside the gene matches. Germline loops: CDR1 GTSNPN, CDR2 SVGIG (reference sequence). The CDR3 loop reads CAWAWDRAEAFF. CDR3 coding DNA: TGTGCCTGGGCATGGGACAGGGCGGAAGCTTTCTTT. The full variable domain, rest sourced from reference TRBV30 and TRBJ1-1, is SQTIHQWPATLVQPVGSPLSLECTVEGTSNPNLYWYRQAAGRGLQLLFYSVGIGQISSEVPQNLSASRPQDRQFILSSKKLLLSDSGFYLCAWAWDRAEAFFGQGTRLTVV.

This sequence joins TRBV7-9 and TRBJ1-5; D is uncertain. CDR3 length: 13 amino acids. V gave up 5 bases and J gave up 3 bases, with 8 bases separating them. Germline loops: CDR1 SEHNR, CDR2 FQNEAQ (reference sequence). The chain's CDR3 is CASSGPPNQPQHF. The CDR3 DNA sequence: TGTGCCAGCAGCGGCCCACCCAATCAGCCCCAGCATTTT.

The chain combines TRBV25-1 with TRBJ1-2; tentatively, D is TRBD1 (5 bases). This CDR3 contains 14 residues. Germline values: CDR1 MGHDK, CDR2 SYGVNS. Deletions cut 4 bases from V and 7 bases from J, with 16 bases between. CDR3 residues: CASSGLGQAFGYTF. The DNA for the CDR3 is TGTGCCAGCAGTGGCTTGGGGCAGGCTTTTGGCTACACCTTC.

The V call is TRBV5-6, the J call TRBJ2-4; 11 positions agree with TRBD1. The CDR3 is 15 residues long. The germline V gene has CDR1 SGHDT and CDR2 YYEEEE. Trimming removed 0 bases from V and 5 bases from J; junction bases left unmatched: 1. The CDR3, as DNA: TGTGCCAGCAGCTTGGCGGGACAGGGGGAAAACATTCAGTACTTC. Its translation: CASSLAGQGENIQYF.

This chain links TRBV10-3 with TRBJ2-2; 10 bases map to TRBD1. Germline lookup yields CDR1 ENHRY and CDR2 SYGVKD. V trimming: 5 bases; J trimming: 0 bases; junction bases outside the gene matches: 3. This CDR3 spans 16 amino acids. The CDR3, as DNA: TGTGCCATCAGTAACGGACAGGGGGCGAACACCGGGGAGCTGTTTTTT. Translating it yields CAISNGQGANTGELFF.

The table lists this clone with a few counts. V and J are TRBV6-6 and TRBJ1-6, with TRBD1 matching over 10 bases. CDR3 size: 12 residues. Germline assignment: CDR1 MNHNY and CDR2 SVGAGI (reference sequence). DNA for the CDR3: TGTGCGGGGGGACAGGGGAATTCACCCCTCCACTTT. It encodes CAGGQGNSPLHF.

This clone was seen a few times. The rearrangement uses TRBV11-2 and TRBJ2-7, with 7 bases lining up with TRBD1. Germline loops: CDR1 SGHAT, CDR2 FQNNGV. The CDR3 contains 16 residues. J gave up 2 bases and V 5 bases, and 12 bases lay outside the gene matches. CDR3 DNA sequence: TGTGCCAGCAGCCGAGGGACAGCCGATACCCCCTACGAGCAGTACTTC. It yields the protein CASSRGTADTPYEQYF.

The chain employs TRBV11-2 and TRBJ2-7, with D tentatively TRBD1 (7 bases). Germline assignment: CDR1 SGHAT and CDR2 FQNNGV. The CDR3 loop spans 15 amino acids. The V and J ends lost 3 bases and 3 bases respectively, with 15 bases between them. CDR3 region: CASSLARGRFYEQYF. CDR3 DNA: TGTGCCAGCAGCTTGGCCAGGGGGAGGTTCTACGAGCAGTACTTC.

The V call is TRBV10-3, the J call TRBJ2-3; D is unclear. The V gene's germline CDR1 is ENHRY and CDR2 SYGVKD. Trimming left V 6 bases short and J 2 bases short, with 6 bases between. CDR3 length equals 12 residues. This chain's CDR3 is CAIRADTDTQYF. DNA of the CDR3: TGTGCCATCAGGGCAGACACAGATACGCAGTATTTT.

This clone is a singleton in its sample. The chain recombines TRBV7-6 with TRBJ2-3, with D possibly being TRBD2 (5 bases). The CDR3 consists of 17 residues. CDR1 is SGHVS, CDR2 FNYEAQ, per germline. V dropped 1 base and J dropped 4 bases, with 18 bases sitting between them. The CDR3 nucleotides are TGTGCCAGCAGCTTAGGTTCGGGTCGACTATCCTCAGATACGCAGTATTTT. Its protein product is CASSLGSGRLSSDTQYF. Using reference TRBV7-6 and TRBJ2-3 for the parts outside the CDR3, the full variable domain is GAGVSQSPRYKVTKRGQDVALRCDPISGHVSLYWYRQALGQGPEFLTYFNYEAQQDKSGLPNDRFSAERPEGSISTLTIQRTEQRDSAMYRCASSLGSGRLSSDTQYFGPGTRLTVL.

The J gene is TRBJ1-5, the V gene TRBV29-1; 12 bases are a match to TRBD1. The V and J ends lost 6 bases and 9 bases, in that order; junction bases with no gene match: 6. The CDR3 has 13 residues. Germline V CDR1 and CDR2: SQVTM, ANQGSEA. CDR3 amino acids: CSVGQGADRPQHF. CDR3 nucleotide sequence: TGCAGCGTGGGACAGGGGGCGGATCGGCCCCAGCATTTT.

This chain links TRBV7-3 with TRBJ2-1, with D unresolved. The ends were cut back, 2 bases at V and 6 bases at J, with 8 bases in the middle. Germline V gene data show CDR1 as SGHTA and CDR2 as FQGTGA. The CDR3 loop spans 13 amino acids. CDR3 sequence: CASSLGLPNEQFF. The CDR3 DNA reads TGTGCCAGCAGCTTAGGGCTACCCAATGAGCAGTTCTTC.